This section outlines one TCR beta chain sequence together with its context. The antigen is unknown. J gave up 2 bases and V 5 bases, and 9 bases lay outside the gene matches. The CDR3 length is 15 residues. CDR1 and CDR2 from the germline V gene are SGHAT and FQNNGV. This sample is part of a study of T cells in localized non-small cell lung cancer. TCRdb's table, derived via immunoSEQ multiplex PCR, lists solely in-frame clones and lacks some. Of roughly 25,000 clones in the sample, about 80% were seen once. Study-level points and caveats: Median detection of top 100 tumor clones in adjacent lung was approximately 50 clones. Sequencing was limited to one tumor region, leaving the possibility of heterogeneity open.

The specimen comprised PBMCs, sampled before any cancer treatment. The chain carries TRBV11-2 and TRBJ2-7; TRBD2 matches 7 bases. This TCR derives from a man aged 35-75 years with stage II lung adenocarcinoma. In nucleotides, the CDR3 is TGTGCCAGCAGCCCGGCCGGCGGGGGACCCTACGAGCAGTACTTC. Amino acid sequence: CASSPAGGGPYEQYF.